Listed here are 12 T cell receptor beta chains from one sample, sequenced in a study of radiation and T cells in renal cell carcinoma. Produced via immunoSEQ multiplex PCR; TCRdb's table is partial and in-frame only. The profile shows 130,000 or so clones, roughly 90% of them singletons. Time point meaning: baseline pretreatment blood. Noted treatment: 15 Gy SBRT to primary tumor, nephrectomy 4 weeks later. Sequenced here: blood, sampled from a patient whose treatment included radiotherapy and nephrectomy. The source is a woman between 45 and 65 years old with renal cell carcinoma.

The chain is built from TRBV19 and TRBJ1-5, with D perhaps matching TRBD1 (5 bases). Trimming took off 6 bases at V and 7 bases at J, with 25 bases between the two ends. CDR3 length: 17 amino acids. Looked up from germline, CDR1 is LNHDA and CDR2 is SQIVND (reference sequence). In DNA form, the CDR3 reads TGTGCCAGTAGATCTTCCCGGCGACAGCAAATTGGACAGCCCCAGCATTTT. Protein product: CASRSSRRQQIGQPQHF.

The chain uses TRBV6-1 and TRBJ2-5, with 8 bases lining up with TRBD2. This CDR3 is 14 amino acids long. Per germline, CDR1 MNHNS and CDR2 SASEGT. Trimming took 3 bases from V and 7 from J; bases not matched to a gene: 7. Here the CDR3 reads CASSEERGPRTQYF. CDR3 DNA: TGTGCCAGCAGTGAGGAGCGGGGGCCCAGGACCCAGTACTTC.

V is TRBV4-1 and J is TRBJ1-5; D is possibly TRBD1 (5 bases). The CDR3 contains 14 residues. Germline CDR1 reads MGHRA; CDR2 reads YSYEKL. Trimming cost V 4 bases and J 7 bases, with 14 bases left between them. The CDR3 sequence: CASSPQMGDQPQHF. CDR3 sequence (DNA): TGCGCCAGCAGCCCACAGATGGGGGACCAGCCCCAGCATTTT.

CDR3 amino acids: CASSQEGGGAPYNEQFF. DNA for the CDR3: TGCGCCAGCAGCCAAGAAGGCGGGGGGGCCCCCTACAATGAGCAGTTCTTC. The rearrangement joins TRBV4-1 to TRBJ2-1; TRBD2 agrees at 9 bases. V dropped 0 bases and J dropped 2; count of bases not matched to a gene: 5. The germline CDR1 and CDR2 sequences are MGHRA and YSYEKL. This CDR3 is 17 amino acids long.

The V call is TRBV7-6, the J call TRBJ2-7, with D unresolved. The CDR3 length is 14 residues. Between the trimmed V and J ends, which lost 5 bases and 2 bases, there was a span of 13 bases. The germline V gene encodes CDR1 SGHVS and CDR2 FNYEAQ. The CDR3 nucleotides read TGTGCCAGCAGCCAGAATCCGGACGCCTACGAGCAGTACTTC. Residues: CASSQNPDAYEQYF.

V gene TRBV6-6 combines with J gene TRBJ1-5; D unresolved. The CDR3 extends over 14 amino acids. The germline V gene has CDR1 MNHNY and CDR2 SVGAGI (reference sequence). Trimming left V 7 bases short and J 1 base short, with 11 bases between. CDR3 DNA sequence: TGTGCCAGCACCTGGCCGGCCAGCAATCAGCCCCAGCATTTT. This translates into CASTWPASNQPQHF.

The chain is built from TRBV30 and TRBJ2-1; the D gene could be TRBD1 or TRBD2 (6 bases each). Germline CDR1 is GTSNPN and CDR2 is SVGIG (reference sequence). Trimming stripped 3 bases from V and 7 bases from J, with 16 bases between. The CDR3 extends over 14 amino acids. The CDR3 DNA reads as TGTGCCTGGAGAAAGGACGGGGGCCCGAATGAGCAGTTCTTC. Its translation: CAWRKDGGPNEQFF.

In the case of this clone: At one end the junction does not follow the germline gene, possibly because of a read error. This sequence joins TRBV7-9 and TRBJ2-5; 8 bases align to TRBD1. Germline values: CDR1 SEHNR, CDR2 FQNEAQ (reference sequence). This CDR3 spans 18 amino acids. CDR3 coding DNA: TGTGCCAACAGCCCCAGGTTAGACAAGACAGGGGCACAAGAGACCCAGTACTTC. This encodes CANSPRLDKTGAQETQYF.

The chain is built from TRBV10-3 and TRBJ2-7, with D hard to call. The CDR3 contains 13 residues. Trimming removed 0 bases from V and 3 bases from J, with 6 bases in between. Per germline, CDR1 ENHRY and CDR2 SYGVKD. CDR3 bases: TGTGCCATCAGTGAGTCTTGGGACTACGAGCAGTACTTC. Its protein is CAISESWDYEQYF.

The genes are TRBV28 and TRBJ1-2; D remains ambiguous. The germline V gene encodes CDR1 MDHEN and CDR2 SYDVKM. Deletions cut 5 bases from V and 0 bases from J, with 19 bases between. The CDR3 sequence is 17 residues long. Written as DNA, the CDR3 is TGTGCCAGCAGTGTTGTAAAGGGAGCCCCAGCTAACTATGGCTACACCTTC. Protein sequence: CASSVVKGAPANYGYTF.

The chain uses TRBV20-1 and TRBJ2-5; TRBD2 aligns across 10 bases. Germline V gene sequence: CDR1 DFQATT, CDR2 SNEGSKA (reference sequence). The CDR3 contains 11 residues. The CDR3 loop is CIGLAEETQYF. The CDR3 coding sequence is TGCATCGGACTAGCGGAAGAGACCCAGTACTTC.

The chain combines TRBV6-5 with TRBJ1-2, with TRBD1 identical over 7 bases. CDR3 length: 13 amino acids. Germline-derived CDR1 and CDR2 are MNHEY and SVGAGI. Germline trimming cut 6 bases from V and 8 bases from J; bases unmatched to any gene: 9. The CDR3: CASRLQGVEGYTF. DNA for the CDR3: TGTGCCAGCAGGCTTCAGGGGGTAGAAGGCTACACCTTC.